The 21 T cell receptor beta chains below all came from one sample that was sequenced in a study of blood T cell repertoires in COVID-19. Clones were read by immunoSEQ multiplex PCR, and TCRdb kept only the in-frame ones, dropping some. This table has 88,000 or so clones, around 75% appearing once. Material: peripheral blood. These receptors came from a human donor in a cohort sampled during active COVID-19.

This chain joins TRBV7-9 and TRBJ1-1; D might be TRBD1 (5 bases). Trimming stripped 0 bases from V and 5 bases from J, with 10 bases between. This CDR3 region has 14 residues. Per the germline V gene, CDR1 is SEHNR and CDR2 is FQNEAQ (reference sequence). CDR3 loop: CASSLAGGGTEAFF. For the CDR3, the DNA is TGTGCCAGCAGCTTAGCGGGGGGAGGTACTGAAGCTTTCTTT.

This chain connects TRBV4-1 to TRBJ2-1; 14 positions match TRBD2. Germline V gene data show CDR1 as MGHRA and CDR2 as YSYEKL. J gave up 7 bases and V 4 bases, and 3 bases lay outside the gene matches. This CDR3 has 15 residues. As DNA, the CDR3 is TGCGCCAGCAGCCGGGGACTAGCGGGAGAAAATGAGCAGTTCTTC. The encoded protein is CASSRGLAGENEQFF.

The chain uses TRBV7-2 and TRBJ1-5; D possibly corresponds to TRBD1 (5 bases). V was trimmed by 2 bases and J by 0 bases, leaving 8 bases between them. CDR1 SGHTA and CDR2 FQGNSA come from the germline V gene. The CDR3 consists of 15 residues. The CDR3 sequence: CASSLKGNSNQPQHF. Here the CDR3 DNA reads TGTGCCAGCAGCTTAAAGGGGAATAGCAATCAGCCCCAGCATTTT.

This chain links TRBV27 with TRBJ2-2, with TRBD2 matching 9 bases. Per germline, CDR1 MNHEY and CDR2 SMNVEV (reference sequence). The length of the CDR3 is 21 residues. The J segment lost 7 bases and the V segment lost 5 bases, leaving 26 bases of the junction unmatched. The chain's CDR3 is CASSPRPRGLAGEFRGGELFF. The CDR3 bases are TGTGCCAGCAGTCCCCGTCCCCGGGGGTTAGCGGGAGAATTCAGAGGCGGGGAGCTGTTTTTT.

As regards this clone: A much larger clone sits a single nucleotide away, making a read error possible. Different DNA sequences within this sample yield the same CDR3. The chain has TRBV7-2 and TRBJ2-7; D is undetermined. Germline CDR1 and CDR2: SGHTA and FQGNSA. The CDR3 sequence is 11 residues long. Trimming stripped 5 bases from V and 3 bases from J, with 5 bases between. As DNA, the CDR3 is TGTGCCAGCAGCACCTACTACGAGCAGTACTTC. Its translation is CASSTYYEQYF.

This clone was seen only a few times. The CDR3 is CASSLVGSGYTF. In nucleotides, the CDR3 is TGTGCCAGCAGCTTGGTCGGTAGCGGCTACACCTTC. The chain joins TRBV5-6 to TRBJ1-2; D is unresolved. Trimming cost V 0 bases and J 8 bases, with 8 bases left between them. The CDR3 runs 12 residues. CDR1 SGHDT and CDR2 YYEEEE come from the germline V gene.

About this clone: Germline and junction disagree at one end, which may indicate a read error. J is TRBJ1-3 and V is TRBV6-5; maybe TRBD1 (5 bases). The CDR3 has 16 amino acids. CDR1 and CDR2 from the germline V gene are MNHEY and SVGAGI. The CDR3 DNA reads as TGTGCCAGCAGTAACTCAGGGATGACAGCTGGAAACACCATATATTTT. Its translation is CASSNSGMTAGNTIYF.

The chain combines TRBV7-9 with TRBJ2-7, with 8 bases aligning to TRBD2. CDR1 and CDR2 from the germline V gene are SEHNR and FQNEAQ (reference sequence). V lost 2 bases, J lost 5 bases, and 8 bases stayed unmatched. The CDR3 loop spans 15 amino acids. CDR3 coding DNA: TGTGCCAGCAGCTTACTCGTTAGCGGGATCAACGAGCAGTACTTC. Protein sequence: CASSLLVSGINEQYF.

The CDR3 DNA sequence: TGTGCCAGCAGCGCCACGACAGGGTTTGGGCAGCCCCAGCATTTT. It specifies CASSATTGFGQPQHF. V and J are TRBV21-1 and TRBJ1-5; the DNA was not compared with TRBD1, the D call given in the table. TRBV21-1 is assigned pseudogene status. CDR3 size: 15 residues.

This clone has a single count. This sequence joins TRBV7-9 and TRBJ2-5; 7 positions match TRBD2. The length of the CDR3 is 14 residues. Germline CDR1 and CDR2: SEHNR and FQNEAQ (reference sequence). With 4 bases clipped from V and 1 base from J, the junction kept 3 bases outside the gene matches. CDR3 loop: CASSYAGVQETQYF. The DNA for the CDR3 is TGTGCCAGCAGCTACGCGGGGGTCCAAGAGACCCAGTACTTC.

This chain connects TRBV28 to TRBJ1-5; TRBD1 agrees at 8 bases. The CDR3 runs to 18 residues. V dropped 3 bases and J dropped 6; count of bases not matched to a gene: 16. Germline V gene lookup returns CDR1 MDHEN and CDR2 SYDVKM. In nucleotides, the CDR3 is TGTGCCAGCAGTTTCCGATACGGACTAGGACAGGGAACTCAGCCCCAGCATTTT. Protein product: CASSFRYGLGQGTQPQHF.

The chain couples TRBV11-2 to TRBJ1-1; 7 nucleotides line up with TRBD1. In germline, CDR1 is SGHAT, CDR2 FQNNGV. The trim removed 3 bases at V and 2 bases at J, leaving 9 bases unmatched. This CDR3 has 16 amino acids. The CDR3 loop is CASSLRDSSVNTEAFF. The CDR3 DNA follows: TGTGCCAGCAGCTTGAGGGACAGCTCAGTTAACACTGAAGCTTTCTTT.

V gene TRBV6-2 or TRBV6-3 combines with J gene TRBJ2-7, with 9 bases that match TRBD1. In germline, CDR1 is MNHEY, CDR2 SVGEGT. V lost 5 bases and J lost 4; bases outside the gene matches: 6. The CDR3 runs 14 residues. CDR3 amino acids: CASSKPGQGYEQYF. The CDR3 DNA is TGTGCCAGCAGTAAGCCGGGACAGGGTTACGAGCAGTACTTC.

The gene calls are TRBV19 and TRBJ2-2; the match to TRBD1 covers 10 bases. This CDR3 has 15 residues. The junction had 4 bases not matched to a gene; V was cut back by 5 bases and J by 4 bases. Germline CDR1 LNHDA, CDR2 SQIVND (reference sequence). The CDR3 protein is CASSWDRGGTGELFF. CDR3 bases: TGTGCCAGTAGTTGGGACAGGGGAGGCACCGGGGAGCTGTTTTTT.

The rearrangement links TRBV6-5 to TRBJ2-7; D not resolved. Germline CDR1 and CDR2: MNHEY and SVGAGI. The CDR3 length is 14 residues. V gave up 10 bases and J gave up 2 bases, with 18 bases separating them. The CDR3 DNA is TGTGCCACCGACTCACCATTATTTCCCTACGAGCAGTACTTC. This translates into CATDSPLFPYEQYF.

The V and J genes are TRBV19 and TRBJ1-1; TRBD1 matches 7 bases. CDR1 and CDR2 (germline): LNHDA, SQIVND (reference sequence). The CDR3 totals 11 residues. V was clipped by 6 bases and J by 7 bases; unmatched bases: 2. CDR3 protein: CASSGTVEAFF. CDR3 nucleotides: TGTGCCAGTAGCGGGACAGTTGAAGCTTTCTTT.

Many counts were recorded for this clone. The rearrangement links TRBV5-4 to TRBJ1-2; TRBD1 aligns across 9 bases. The V segment lost 4 bases and the J segment 7 bases; nucleotides outside the gene matches: 14. The CDR3 consists of 16 residues. Germline CDR1 SGHNT, CDR2 YYREEE (reference sequence). This CDR3 is CASSLPRDRVGGGYTF. The DNA of the CDR3 is TGTGCCAGCAGCCTCCCCCGGGACAGGGTCGGTGGTGGCTACACCTTC. Supplemented by reference TRBV5-4 and TRBJ1-2, the full variable domain reads ETGVTQSPTHLIKTRGQQVTLRCSSQSGHNTVSWYQQALGQGPQFIFQYYREEENGRGNFPPRFSGLQFPNYSSELNVNALELDDSALYLCASSLPRDRVGGGYTFGSGTRLTVV.

J is TRBJ2-3 and V is TRBV4-2, with 7 bases lining up with TRBD1. V lost 3 bases and J lost 4; bases outside the gene matches: 7. The germline V gene encodes CDR1 LGHNA and CDR2 YNFKEQ. The CDR3 covers 15 residues. The CDR3 region is CASSHLTGVADTQYF. CDR3 DNA: TGTGCCAGCAGCCATCTCACAGGGGTGGCAGATACGCAGTATTTT.

The gene calls are TRBV2 and TRBJ2-7; TRBD1 matches at 11 bases. CDR1 is SNHLY, CDR2 FYNNEI, per germline. V was clipped by 4 bases and J by 2 bases; unmatched bases: 13. This CDR3 contains 18 residues. CDR3 sequence (DNA): TGTGCCAGCAGTGGGGGGTATGGTGGACAGGGGGCACCCTACGAGCAGTACTTC. Translating gives CASSGGYGGQGAPYEQYF. The full variable domain, its missing parts supplied by reference TRBV2 and TRBJ2-7, is EPEVTQTPSHQVTQMGQEVILRCVPISNHLYFYWYRQILGQKVEFLVSFYNNEISEKSEIFDDQFSVERPDGSNFTLKIRSTKLEDSAMYFCASSGGYGGQGAPYEQYFGPGTRLTVT.

The genes are TRBV5-1 and TRBJ1-4; 7 bases align to TRBD1. The junction had 2 bases not matched to a gene; V was cut back by 2 bases and J by 4 bases. The CDR3 extends over 14 amino acids. Germline lookup yields CDR1 SGHRS and CDR2 YFSETQ. CDR3 in DNA: TGCGCCAGCAGCTTTGGGACAGTTAATGAAAAACTGTTTTTT. Translated: CASSFGTVNEKLFF.

The chain employs TRBV6-2 or TRBV6-3 and TRBJ2-7; TRBD1 matches at 8 bases. This CDR3 contains 11 residues. From germline, CDR1 is MNHEY and CDR2 SVGEGT. V was pared by 6 bases and J by 12 bases, with 7 bases of the junction left unmatched. CDR3 loop: CASSTWTGLYF. In nucleotides, the CDR3 is TGTGCCAGCAGCACCTGGACAGGGCTGTACTTC.